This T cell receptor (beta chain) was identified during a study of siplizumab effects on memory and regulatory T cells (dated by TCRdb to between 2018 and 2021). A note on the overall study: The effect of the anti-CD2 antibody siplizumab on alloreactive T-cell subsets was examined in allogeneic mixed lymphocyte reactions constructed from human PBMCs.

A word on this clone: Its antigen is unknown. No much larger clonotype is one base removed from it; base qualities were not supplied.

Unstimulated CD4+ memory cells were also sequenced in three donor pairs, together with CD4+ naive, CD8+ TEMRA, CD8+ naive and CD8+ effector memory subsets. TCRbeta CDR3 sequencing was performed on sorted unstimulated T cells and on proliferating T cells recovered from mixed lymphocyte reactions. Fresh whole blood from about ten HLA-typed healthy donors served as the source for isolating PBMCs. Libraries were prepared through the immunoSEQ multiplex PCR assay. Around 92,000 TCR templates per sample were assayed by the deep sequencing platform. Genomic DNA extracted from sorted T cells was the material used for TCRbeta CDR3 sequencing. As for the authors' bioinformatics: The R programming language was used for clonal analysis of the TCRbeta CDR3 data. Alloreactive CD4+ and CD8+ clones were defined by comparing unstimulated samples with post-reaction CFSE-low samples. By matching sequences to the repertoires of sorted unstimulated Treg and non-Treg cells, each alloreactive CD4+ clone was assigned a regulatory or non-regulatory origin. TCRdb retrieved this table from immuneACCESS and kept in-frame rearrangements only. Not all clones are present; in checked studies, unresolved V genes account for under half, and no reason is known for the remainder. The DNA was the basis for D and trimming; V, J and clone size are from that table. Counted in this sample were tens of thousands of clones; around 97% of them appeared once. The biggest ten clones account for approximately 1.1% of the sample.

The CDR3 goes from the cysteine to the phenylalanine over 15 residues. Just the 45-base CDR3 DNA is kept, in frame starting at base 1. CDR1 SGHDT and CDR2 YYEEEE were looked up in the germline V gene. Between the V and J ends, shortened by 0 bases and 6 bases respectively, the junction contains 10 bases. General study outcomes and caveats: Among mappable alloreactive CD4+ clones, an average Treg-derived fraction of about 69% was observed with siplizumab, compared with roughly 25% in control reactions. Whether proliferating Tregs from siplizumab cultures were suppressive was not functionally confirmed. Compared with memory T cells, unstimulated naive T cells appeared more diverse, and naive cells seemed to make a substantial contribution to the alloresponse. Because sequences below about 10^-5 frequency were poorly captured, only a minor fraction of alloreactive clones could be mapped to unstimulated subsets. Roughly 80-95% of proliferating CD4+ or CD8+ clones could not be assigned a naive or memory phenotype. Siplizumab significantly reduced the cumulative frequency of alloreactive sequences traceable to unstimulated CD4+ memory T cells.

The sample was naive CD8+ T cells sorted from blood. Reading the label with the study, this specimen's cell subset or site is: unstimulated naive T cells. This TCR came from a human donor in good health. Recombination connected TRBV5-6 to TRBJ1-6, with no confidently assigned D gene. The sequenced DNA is TGTGCCAGCAGCTTGGGTCGACATCCTAATTCACCCCTCCACTTT. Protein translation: CASSLGRHPNSPLHF.